Sequencing of this T cell receptor beta chain was carried out in a study of cytomegalovirus exposure and HLA in healthy donors. As regards this clone: Antigen unknown.

The PCR used 60 Vbeta and 13 Jbeta primers. Produced via immunoSEQ multiplex PCR; TCRdb's table is partial and in-frame only. Among some 170,000 clones, about 79% were seen once, and the ten largest hold 6% to 7%. CDR1 is SGHNT, CDR2 YENEEA, per germline. The V end lost 1 base, the J end lost 1 base, and 8 bases lay between the germline ends. There are 14 residues in the CDR3. Regarding the study as a whole: Data from an earlier analysis indicated that most TCR beta V segments were productive either about 90% or about 30% of the time. Indistinguishability led to the exclusion of some V segments, TRBV6-2 and TRBV6-3 included.

The chain carries TRBV11-3 and TRBJ2-7; unclear D gene. Material for sequencing was PBMCs. This TCR derives from a man between 40 and 49 years old in good health and CMV-seropositive. CDR3 DNA: TGTGCCAGCAGCTTAGTGGCCGGGTCCTACGAGCAGTACTTC. Protein: CASSLVAGSYEQYF.